What follows describes a single T cell receptor beta chain. Its antigen has not been determined. Per-base qualities were not stored, and no clone one base away is much larger. Each donor gave one peripheral blood draw, averaging roughly 120 mL, which was collected into heparinised tubes. Naive, central memory, regulatory and stem cell-like memory CD4+ T cells were sorted on a BD FACSAria II using a panel including CD45RO, CCR7, CD25, CD127, CD95 and CD27. All sorted populations exceeded 95% purity. PBMCs were isolated immediately by Lymphoprep density gradient centrifugation and stained directly without culture. To minimize batch effects, samples were stained and sorted in pairs, one healthy donor with one patient per experiment. This entry belongs to a study of beta chain features in type 1 diabetes (dated by TCRdb to 2016 to 2018). Regarding the research as a whole: Patients and healthy donors did not differ in mean age, gender distribution, total cell number or subset yield. A total of roughly 100,000,000 sorted cells were examined across all samples, and the number of cells per subset was strongly correlated with RNA yield. The study compared the TCRB repertoires of sorted circulating CD4+ T cell subsets in recently diagnosed type 1 diabetes patients with those in matched healthy donors. Naive and central memory subsets were obtained from all 30 or so donors, but regulatory and stem cell-like memory subsets were isolated from only 8 patients and roughly 8 healthy donors. Results the study describes overall, beyond this receptor: PCR might favor shorter templates, but patient and control samples were amplified and corrected together, so any skew would affect both groups equally. Because cDNA rather than genomic DNA was sequenced, highly expressing activated cells could have been over-represented, although no difference in activation and CD3 levels was found between groups. In all four CD4+ subsets, TCRB CDR3 length was moderately but significantly shorter in type 1 diabetes patients. Naive, central memory and regulatory TCRB repertoires appeared to be more alike among patients than among healthy donors. At VDJ recombination sites, patients with type 1 diabetes made fewer insertions and deleted more nucleotides, a pattern implying thymic rearrangement abnormalities. HLA sub-analyses involved small numbers of individuals, so any influence of HLA type on TCRB rearrangement remained unresolved.

The germline V gene provides CDR1 MDHEN and CDR2 SYDVKM. Ends trimmed: V by 5 bases, J by 11 bases; bases unmatched to a gene: 7. The CDR3 measures 12 amino acids from cysteine to phenylalanine. Of all the DNA, just the CDR3 is kept, 36 bases in frame from base 1. The High Capacity cDNA Reverse Transcription Kit was used to reverse transcribe all of the isolated RNA, meaning that expressed TCRB transcripts were what got sequenced. Deep immunoSEQ sequencing was applied to naive, central memory and regulatory T cell samples, giving an average of about 3.7 million total reads per sample. Sorted cells were lysed in RLT buffer, and RNA was extracted using DNase-treated RNeasy Micro or Mini kits according to cell number. Each cell subset was processed separately to prevent cross-contamination, with patient and healthy donor samples processed together. Using the immunoSEQ multiplex PCR, TCRB sequences were amplified from cDNA into 87-bp fragments spanning the CDR3 region. Sequencing of the amplicons was performed on the Illumina HiSeq platform. From the authors' description of their analysis: Synthetic template baselines were used to correct PCR bias computationally, reads within Hamming distance 2 were collapsed, and singletons that could not be merged were discarded. Reads were aligned against IMGT to assign V, D and J genes, CDR3 length and insertions or deletions at six rearrangement sites. Within each subset, clonotype counts were normalized to the number of sorted cells before true diversity and Gini coefficients were calculated with the tcR R package. The overlap coefficient, calculated on TCRB nucleotide sequences, was used to quantify repertoire sharing. Out-of-frame TCRB sequences from naive cells were analyzed to stand in for the pre-selection repertoire. What TCRdb holds here is the immuneACCESS table cut down to in-frame rearrangements. Part of the clones is not present; checked against another copy, under half of the missing clones reflect an unresolved V gene, and the others are unexplained. That table furnishes V, J and clone size, whereas the DNA furnished D and trimming. This sample lists about 260,000 clones; roughly 25% were detected once. Of the sample, roughly 0.011% is held by the ten largest clones.

The V and J segments used are TRBV28 and TRBJ1-1; TRBD1 lines up with 8 middle nucleotides. The specimen was naive CD4+ T cells from blood. The cell subset or site label, read with the paper, signifies: true naive CD4+ T cells. This clonotype originated in a woman aged 25-40 years with type 1 diabetes. For the CDR3, the sequence is CASSGQGKRAFF. The DNA is TGTGCCAGCAGTGGACAGGGCAAGCGGGCTTTCTTT.